Following are 32 T cell receptor beta chains from one sample sequenced in a study of cytomegalovirus exposure and HLA in healthy donors. Primers included in the PCR were 60 Vbeta and 13 Jbeta primers. This table comes from immunoSEQ multiplex PCR, and its TCRdb copy is limited to in-frame clones, with some not included. The profile shows under 200,000 clones, under 70% of them singletons. Sequencing was done on a sample of PBMCs. These receptors were taken from a woman in her forties in good health and CMV-seropositive.

This clone was recorded many times. The chain has TRBV7-2 and TRBJ2-3, with D uncertain. The CDR3 covers 14 residues. The V end lost 3 bases, the J end lost 1 base, and 8 bases lay between the germline ends. Germline assignment: CDR1 SGHTA and CDR2 FQGNSA. The DNA for the CDR3 is TGTGCCAGCAGCTTCGACCGGGGCACAGATACGCAGTATTTT. Its translation is CASSFDRGTDTQYF.

V usage is TRBV6-1 and J usage is TRBJ1-1; D unresolved. V gave up 2 bases and J gave up 4 bases, with 8 bases separating them. The CDR3 is 13 amino acids. CDR1 and CDR2 from the germline V gene are MNHNS and SASEGT. CDR3 nucleotides: TGTGCCAGCAGTGAAACTACCCCCACTGAAGCTTTCTTT. It translates to CASSETTPTEAFF.

V and J are TRBV7-8 and TRBJ2-3; D perhaps matches TRBD2 (6 bases). The CDR3 is made up of 15 amino acids. The V and J ends lost 5 bases and 7 bases respectively, with 19 bases between them. CDR1 and CDR2 from the germline V gene are SGHVS and FQNEAQ. The CDR3 DNA sequence: TGTGCCAGCAGCGGGGTGCGGGGCCGAGGCAATACGCAGTATTTT. This codes for CASSGVRGRGNTQYF.

A remark on this clone: An end of the junction does not agree with germline; a read error may underlie this. This sequence joins TRBV9 and TRBJ1-5; D is unresolved. The CDR3 has 14 amino acids. From germline, CDR1 is SGDLS and CDR2 YYNGEE. For the CDR3, the DNA is TGTGCCAGCAGCGTAGTTCGGGGTGGGCAGCCCCAGAATTTT. Its translation: CASSVVRGGQPQNF.

The chain carries TRBV5-6 and TRBJ2-3; D call uncertain. The germline CDR1 and CDR2 sequences are SGHDT and YYEEEE. V was shortened by 5 bases and J by 4 bases, with 11 bases between the two germline ends. This CDR3 contains 13 residues. The CDR3 nucleotides are TGTGCCAGCAGGTCTATGGTTGCAGATACGCAGTATTTT. It is translated as CASRSMVADTQYF.

V gene TRBV2 combines with J gene TRBJ1-1, with D perhaps TRBD1 (6 bases). CDR1 SNHLY and CDR2 FYNNEI come from the germline V gene. CDR3 length: 15 amino acids. Trimming took off 4 bases at V and 3 bases at J, with 15 bases between the two ends. The DNA of the CDR3 is TGTGCCAGCAGTGTGGCAGGGGCTTTAGACACTGAAGCTTTCTTT. Translation gives CASSVAGALDTEAFF.

This chain links TRBV29-1 with TRBJ1-5, with a tentative D call TRBD1 (5 bases). This CDR3 comprises 12 residues. Germline CDR1 reads SQVTM; CDR2 reads ANQGSEA. V lost 6 bases and J lost 8, with 14 bases in between. The CDR3 loop is CSVGTGGEPQHF. CDR3 nucleotide sequence: TGCAGCGTGGGGACGGGAGGAGAGCCCCAGCATTTT.

The genes are TRBV7-9 and TRBJ2-4, with TRBD1 identical over 9 bases. This CDR3 contains 14 residues. Losses at the gene ends were 1 base for V and 6 bases for J; bases not matched to a gene: 1. Germline V lookup: CDR1 SEHNR, CDR2 FQNEAQ (reference sequence). CDR3 protein: CASSLGQGGNIQYF. DNA of the CDR3: TGTGCCAGCAGCTTAGGACAGGGGGGAAACATTCAGTACTTC.

The chain has TRBV28 and TRBJ2-5; TRBD2 agrees at 11 bases. With the DNA end fitting TRBJ2-7 better, the J assignment may be wrong. CDR3 length: 16 amino acids. The germline CDR1 and CDR2 sequences are MDHEN and SYDVKM. CDR3: CASSTKTSGATYEQYF. CDR3 sequence (DNA): TGTGCCAGCAGTACGAAGACTAGCGGGGCTACCTACGAGCAGTACTTC.

The V and J genes are TRBV18 and TRBJ1-5, with D unresolved. The V gene's germline CDR1 is KGHSH and CDR2 LQKENI. This CDR3 is 15 amino acids long. Trimming left V 5 bases short and J 2 bases short, with 13 bases between. CDR3 bases: TGTGCCAGCTCAAGGGCAGGCGGGGGCAATCAGCCCCAGCATTTT. Protein: CASSRAGGGNQPQHF. Filled out from reference TRBV18 and TRBJ1-5, the complete variable domain reads NAGVMQNPRHLVRRRGQEARLRCSPMKGHSHVYWYRQLPEEGLKFMVYLQKENIIDESGMPKERFSAEFPKEGPSILRIQQVVRGDSAAYFCASSRAGGGNQPQHFGDGTRLSIL.

The rearrangement links TRBV11-2 to TRBJ1-3; no firm D call. The CDR3 has 17 residues. V was clipped by 2 bases and J by 2 bases, with 16 bases between them. Germline loops: CDR1 SGHAT, CDR2 FQNNGV. The CDR3: CASSLLLGHGTGNTIYF. CDR3 DNA sequence: TGTGCCAGCAGCTTATTGCTCGGCCACGGGACTGGAAACACCATATATTTT.

CDR3 sequence (DNA): TGCGCCAGCAGCCAAGAATTGTCAGGGGGCTTCTACGGCTACACCTTC. Translated, it gives CASSQELSGGFYGYTF. The V call is TRBV4-3, the J call TRBJ1-2; 8 bases map to TRBD1. J was trimmed by 8 bases and V by 0 bases; bases with no gene match: 11. Germline loops: CDR1 LGHNA, CDR2 YSLEER. This CDR3 is 16 amino acids long.

The chain employs TRBV6-5 and TRBJ1-4; 12 bases match TRBD1. Germline lookup yields CDR1 MNHEY and CDR2 SVGAGI. Trimming at V came to 3 bases and at J to 11 bases, leaving 4 bases not matched to a gene. The CDR3 contains 14 residues. CDR3 DNA: TGTGCCAGCAGTTATAGGGACAGGGGGCGGAAACTGTTTTTT. As protein: CASSYRDRGRKLFF.

The rearrangement uses TRBV4-3 and TRBJ2-2; 7 bases are a match to TRBD2. The CDR3 sequence is 17 residues long. The V gene's germline CDR1 is LGHNA and CDR2 YSLEER. V was pared by 1 base and J by 2 bases, with 7 bases of the junction left unmatched. The CDR3: CASSQAPSGDNTGELFF. CDR3 in DNA: TGCGCCAGCAGCCAAGCCCCCAGCGGGGATAACACCGGGGAGCTGTTTTTT.

The V gene is TRBV29-1, the J gene TRBJ2-3; 9 bases are shared with TRBD1. Germline loops: CDR1 SQVTM, CDR2 ANQGSEA. After removal of 7 bases from V and 11 bases from J, the junction contained 13 bases not matched to a gene. CDR3 length: 13 amino acids. This CDR3 is CSALGTGSDEQYF. In DNA, the CDR3 is TGCAGCGCGCTTGGGACAGGGAGTGATGAGCAGTATTTT.

The V call is TRBV9, the J call TRBJ1-1; D may be TRBD1 (6 bases). CDR1 and CDR2 from the germline V gene are SGDLS and YYNGEE. The germline V and J ends were trimmed by 3 bases and 11 bases, with 20 bases remaining between them. The CDR3 consists of 14 residues. CDR3 sequence: CASSAEQGIGMAFF. Here the CDR3 DNA reads TGTGCCAGCAGCGCCGAACAGGGTATCGGGATGGCTTTCTTT.

The J gene is TRBJ2-1, the V gene TRBV18; D is possibly TRBD2 (6 bases). V was pared by 0 bases and J by 6 bases, with 6 bases between. Germline CDR1 KGHSH, CDR2 LQKENI. CDR3 length equals 13 residues. DNA of the CDR3: TGTGCCAGCTCACCACCCGGGGGCAATGAGCAGTTCTTC. Its protein product is CASSPPGGNEQFF.

This chain uses TRBV7-2 with TRBJ2-5, with D uncertain. The V end was cut by 3 bases, the J end by 3 bases, with 8 bases between. This CDR3 region has 13 residues. Per germline, CDR1 SGHTA and CDR2 FQGNSA. The CDR3 DNA sequence: TGTGCCAGCAGCTTGTTCACGGAAGAGACCCAGTACTTC. Its translation: CASSLFTEETQYF. The variable domain in full, completed from reference TRBV7-2 and TRBJ2-5, reads GAGVSQSPSNKVTEKGKDVELRCDPISGHTALYWYRQSLGQGLEFLIYFQGNSAPDKSGLPSDRFSAERTGGSVSTLTIQRTQQEDSAVYLCASSLFTEETQYFGPGTRLLVL.

Note on this clone: An end of the junction does not agree with germline; a read error may underlie this. The chain uses TRBV15 and TRBJ1-5; D unresolved. This CDR3 comprises 14 residues. CDR1 and CDR2 (germline): LNHNV, YYDKDF (reference sequence). The CDR3 sequence is CATSRGQGNQPQNF. In DNA, the CDR3 is TGTGCCACCAGCAGAGGACAAGGCAATCAGCCCCAGAATTTT. The full variable domain, completed using reference TRBV15 and TRBJ1-5, is DAMVIQNPRYQVTQFGKPVTLSCSQTLNHNVMYWYQQKSSQAPKLLFHYYDKDFNNEADTPDNFQSRRPNTSFCFLDIRSPGLGDTAMYLCATSRGQGNQPQNFGDGTRLSIL.

This chain links TRBV28 with TRBJ1-1; D is ambiguous. The CDR3 totals 14 residues. Germline CDR1 MDHEN, CDR2 SYDVKM. V was shortened by 5 bases and J by 2 bases, with 12 bases between the two germline ends. The CDR3 bases are TGTGCCAGCAGTGCCCCGACTGGAAACACTGAAGCTTTCTTT. Encoded protein: CASSAPTGNTEAFF.

V and J are TRBV9 and TRBJ1-1, with 10 bases aligning to TRBD1. There are 15 residues in the CDR3. CDR1 SGDLS and CDR2 YYNGEE come from the germline V gene. J gave up 5 bases and V 4 bases, and 8 bases lay outside the gene matches. This CDR3 is CASSITGTGETEAFF. The CDR3 DNA sequence: TGTGCCAGCAGCATCACCGGGACAGGGGAAACTGAAGCTTTCTTT.

As DNA, the CDR3 is TGTGCCAGCAGCTTACAGGCAGGGGGCTCCTACGAGCAGTACTTC. Encoded protein: CASSLQAGGSYEQYF. V and J are TRBV7-3 and TRBJ2-7; 7 bases agree with TRBD1. With V trimmed by 2 bases and J by 0 bases, 4 bases remained unmatched. The CDR3 extends over 15 amino acids. CDR1 and CDR2 (germline): SGHTA, FQGTGA. The complete variable domain, with remaining parts taken from reference TRBV7-3 and TRBJ2-7, reads GAGVSQTPSNKVTEKGKYVELRCDPISGHTALYWYRQSLGQGPEFLIYFQGTGAADDSGLPNDRFFAVRPEGSVSTLKIQRTERGDSAVYLCASSLQAGGSYEQYFGPGTRLTVT.

The genes are TRBV5-1 and TRBJ2-5; D unresolved. This CDR3 has 13 residues. V lost 1 base and J lost 1, with 5 bases in between. Germline CDR1 reads SGHRS; CDR2 reads YFSETQ. As DNA, the CDR3 is TGCGCCAGCAGCTTGTTCAGCCAAGAGACCCAGTACTTC. This gives the protein CASSLFSQETQYF.

The chain links TRBV5-4 to TRBJ2-7; 12 bases map to TRBD2. CDR1 and CDR2 (germline): SGHNT, YYREEE (reference sequence). This CDR3 region has 15 residues. V lost 4 bases, J lost 3 bases, and 5 bases stayed unmatched. DNA for the CDR3: TGTGCCAGCAGCCCTCGACTAGCGGGAGTCTACGAGCAGTACTTC. Translated, it gives CASSPRLAGVYEQYF.

This sequence joins TRBV11-1 and TRBJ1-1, with TRBD1 matching over 9 bases. The CDR3 runs to 15 residues. With V trimmed by 5 bases and J by 2 bases, 6 bases remained unmatched. CDR1 is SGHAT and CDR2 is FQDESV in the germline V gene (reference sequence). The CDR3 is CASSRLTGGNTEAFF. The CDR3 bases are TGTGCCAGCAGCCGACTGACAGGGGGAAACACTGAAGCTTTCTTT.

V is TRBV5-6 and J is TRBJ1-2; D might be TRBD1 (5 bases). Trimming removed 0 bases from V and 3 bases from J, with 12 bases in between. The CDR3 has 15 residues. Germline CDR1 SGHDT, CDR2 YYEEEE. The CDR3 loop reads CASSLAPGRDYGYTF. The CDR3 DNA follows: TGTGCCAGCAGCTTGGCGCCAGGGAGGGACTATGGCTACACCTTC.

V is TRBV4-3 and J is TRBJ1-4; no firm D call. Deletions cut 0 bases from V and 2 bases from J, with 10 bases between. CDR3 length equals 16 residues. Germline V gene sequence: CDR1 LGHNA, CDR2 YSLEER. DNA for the CDR3: TGCGCCAGCAGCCAAGATTTTCCCAGGACTAATGAAAAACTGTTTTTT. Residues: CASSQDFPRTNEKLFF.

The genes are TRBV6-5 and TRBJ1-5, with TRBD1 identical over 7 bases. Germline values: CDR1 MNHEY, CDR2 SVGAGI. CDR3 size: 12 residues. J was trimmed by 5 bases and V by 5 bases; bases with no gene match: 0. The CDR3 region is CASSTGDQPQHF. The CDR3 bases are TGTGCCAGCAGTACAGGGGATCAGCCCCAGCATTTT.

This chain connects TRBV28 to TRBJ1-3; D remains ambiguous. V was clipped by 5 bases and J by 0 bases, with 14 bases between them. This CDR3 is built from 16 residues. CDR1 MDHEN and CDR2 SYDVKM come from the germline V gene. The CDR3 nucleotides read TGTGCCAGCAGTACGGCAGGCCTTGACTCTGGAAACACCATATATTTT. Its translation is CASSTAGLDSGNTIYF.

This clone was detected only a few times. This sequence joins TRBV6-5 and TRBJ2-3; TRBD2 matches at 8 bases. The CDR3 has 14 amino acids. Trimming at V came to 7 bases and at J to 6 bases, leaving 9 bases not matched to a gene. Germline CDR1 reads MNHEY; CDR2 reads SVGAGI. Written as DNA, the CDR3 is TGTGCCAGCAAAGGAAGCGGGGGAGTCGATACGCAGTATTTT. As protein: CASKGSGGVDTQYF.

This clone was counted once. CDR3 nucleotide sequence: TGTGCCAGCAGGCTGACAGGGACCGGGGAGCTGTTTTTT. Translation gives CASRLTGTGELFF. The J gene is TRBJ2-2, the V gene TRBV2; 7 bases match TRBD1. The length of the CDR3 is 13 residues. J gave up 5 bases and V 6 bases, and 3 bases lay outside the gene matches. Germline V CDR1 and CDR2: SNHLY, FYNNEI. Combining the CDR3 with reference TRBV2 and TRBJ2-2 gives the whole variable domain EPEVTQTPSHQVTQMGQEVILRCVPISNHLYFYWYRQILGQKVEFLVSFYNNEISEKSEIFDDQFSVERPDGSNFTLKIRSTKLEDSAMYFCASRLTGTGELFFGEGSRLTVL.

The rearrangement uses TRBV5-1 and TRBJ1-3; 10 bases agree with TRBD1. Trimming removed 2 bases from V and 9 bases from J; junction bases left unmatched: 14. Germline V gene lookup returns CDR1 SGHRS and CDR2 YFSETQ. CDR3 length equals 17 residues. The CDR3, as DNA: TGCGCCAGCAGCTTTTCCGGGACAGGGGTACGAGACGCCACCATATATTTT. Translation: CASSFSGTGVRDATIYF. Complete variable domain (other parts from reference TRBV5-1 and TRBJ1-3): KAGVTQTPRYLIKTRGQQVTLSCSPISGHRSVSWYQQTPGQGLQFLFEYFSETQRNKGNFPGRFSGRQFSNSRSEMNVSTLELGDSALYLCASSFSGTGVRDATIYFGEGSWLTVV.